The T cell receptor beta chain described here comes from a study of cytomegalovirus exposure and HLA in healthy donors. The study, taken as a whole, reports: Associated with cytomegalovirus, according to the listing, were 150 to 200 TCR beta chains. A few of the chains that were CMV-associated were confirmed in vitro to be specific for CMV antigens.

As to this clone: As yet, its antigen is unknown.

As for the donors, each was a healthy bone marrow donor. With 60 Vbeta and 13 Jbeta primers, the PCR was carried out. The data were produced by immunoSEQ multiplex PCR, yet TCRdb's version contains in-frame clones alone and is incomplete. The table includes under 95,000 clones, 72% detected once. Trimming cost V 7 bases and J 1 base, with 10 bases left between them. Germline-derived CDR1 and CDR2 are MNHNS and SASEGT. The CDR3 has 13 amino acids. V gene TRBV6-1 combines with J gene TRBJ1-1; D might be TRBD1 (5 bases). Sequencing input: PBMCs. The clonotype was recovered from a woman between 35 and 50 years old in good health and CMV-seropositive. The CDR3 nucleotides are TGTGCCAGCATGAGAAGGGGGAACACTGAAGCTTTCTTT. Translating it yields CASMRRGNTEAFF.